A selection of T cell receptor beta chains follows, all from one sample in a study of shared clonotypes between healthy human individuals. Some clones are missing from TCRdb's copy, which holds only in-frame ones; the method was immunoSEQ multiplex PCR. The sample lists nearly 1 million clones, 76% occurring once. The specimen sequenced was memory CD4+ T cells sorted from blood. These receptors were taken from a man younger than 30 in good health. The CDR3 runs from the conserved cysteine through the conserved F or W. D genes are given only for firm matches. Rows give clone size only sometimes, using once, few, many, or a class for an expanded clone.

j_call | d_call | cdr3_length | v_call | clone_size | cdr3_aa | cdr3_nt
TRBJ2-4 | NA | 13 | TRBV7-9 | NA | CASSLDEGNIQYF | TGTGCCAGCAGCTTAGACGAGGGGAACATTCAGTACTTC
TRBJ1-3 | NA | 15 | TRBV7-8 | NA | CASSLASRERYTIYF | TGTGCCAGCAGCTTAGCCTCACGGGAGAGATACACCATATATTTT
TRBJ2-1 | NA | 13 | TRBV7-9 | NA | CASSLGGGNEQFF | TGTGCCAGCAGCTTAGGAGGGGGCAATGAGCAGTTCTTC
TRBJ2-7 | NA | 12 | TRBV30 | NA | CAWASSGYEQYF | TGTGCCTGGGCTAGCTCCGGCTACGAGCAGTACTTC
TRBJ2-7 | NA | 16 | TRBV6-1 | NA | CASSEAGASAPYEQYF | TGTGCCAGCAGTGAAGCCGGGGCTAGCGCACCCTACGAGCAGTACTTC
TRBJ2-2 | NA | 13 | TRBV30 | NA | CAWSVMGTGELFF | TGTGCCTGGAGTGTAATGGGGACCGGGGAGCTGTTTTTT
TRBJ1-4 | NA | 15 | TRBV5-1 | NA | CASSSDTGFNEKLFF | TGCGCCAGCAGCTCTGATACAGGGTTTAATGAAAAACTGTTTTTT
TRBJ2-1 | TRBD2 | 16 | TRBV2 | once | CASRGTSGHSYNEQFF | TGTGCCAGCAGAGGGACTAGCGGCCACTCCTACAATGAGCAGTTCTTC
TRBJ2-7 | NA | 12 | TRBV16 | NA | CASSPSSYEQYF | TGTGCCAGCAGCCCCAGCTCCTACGAGCAGTACTTC
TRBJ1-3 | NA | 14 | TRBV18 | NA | CASSPDPSGNTIYF | TGTGCCAGCTCACCAGATCCCTCTGGAAACACCATATATTTT
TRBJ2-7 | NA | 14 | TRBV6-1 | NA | CASSERLRRTEQYF | TGTGCCAGCAGTGAAAGGCTAAGAAGGACCGAGCAGTACTTC
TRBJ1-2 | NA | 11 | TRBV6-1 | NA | CASSEGYGYTF | TGTGCCAGCAGTGAAGGCTATGGCTACACCTTC
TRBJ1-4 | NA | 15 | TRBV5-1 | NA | CASSLSQGSNEKLFF | TGCGCCAGCAGCTTGTCACAGGGTTCTAATGAAAAACTGTTTTTT
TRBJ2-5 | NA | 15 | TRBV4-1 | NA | CASSHAHPPGRAQYF | TGCGCCAGCAGCCACGCACACCCCCCAGGCCGGGCCCAGTACTTC
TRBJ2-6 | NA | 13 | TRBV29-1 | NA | CSVGEEGANVLTF | TGCAGCGTTGGGGAAGAGGGGGCCAACGTCCTGACTTTC
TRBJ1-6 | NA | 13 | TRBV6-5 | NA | CATQGGQNSPLHF | TGTGCCACCCAAGGAGGGCAGAATTCACCCCTCCACTTT
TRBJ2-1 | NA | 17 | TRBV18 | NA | CASSPLPGAWSYNEQFF | TGTGCCAGCTCACCACTTCCGGGGGCTTGGTCCTACAATGAGCAGTTCTTC
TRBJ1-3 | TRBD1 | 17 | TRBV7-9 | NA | CASSPRTGSLSGNTIYF | TGTGCCAGCAGCCCACGGACAGGTAGCCTCTCTGGAAACACCATATATTTT